This T cell receptor beta chain was recovered during a study of identical twins. Study-level findings and limits: Abundant beta clonotypes from cord blood bore fewer insertions; memory repertoires lacked this pattern.

This clonotype occurred a few times. Its antigen is unknown. This CDR3 has 14 amino acids. Trimming shortened V by 4 bases and J by 4 bases, and 10 bases separated the two germline ends. Unique molecular identifiers were in the cDNA, with template-switch universal primer binding. TCRdb reanalysed the 5' RACE reads using MiXCR and keeps one entry per CDR3 protein. This sample has 300,000 to 400,000 distinct CDR3 sequences; roughly an eighth occur once, and the top ten carry about 7%. This sample also appeared in a second study, on yellow fever vaccine responses in identical twins.

The receptor comes from a woman aged 18 to 35 in good health. The J gene is TRBJ1-4, the V gene TRBV12-3 or TRBV12-4, with TRBD1 as a possible D gene (6 bases). Sample: CD8+ T cells sorted from blood. CDR3 loop: CASSSTGFNEKLFF. The CDR3 region has the DNA TGTGCCAGCAGTTCGACAGGTTTTAATGAAAAACTGTTTTTT.